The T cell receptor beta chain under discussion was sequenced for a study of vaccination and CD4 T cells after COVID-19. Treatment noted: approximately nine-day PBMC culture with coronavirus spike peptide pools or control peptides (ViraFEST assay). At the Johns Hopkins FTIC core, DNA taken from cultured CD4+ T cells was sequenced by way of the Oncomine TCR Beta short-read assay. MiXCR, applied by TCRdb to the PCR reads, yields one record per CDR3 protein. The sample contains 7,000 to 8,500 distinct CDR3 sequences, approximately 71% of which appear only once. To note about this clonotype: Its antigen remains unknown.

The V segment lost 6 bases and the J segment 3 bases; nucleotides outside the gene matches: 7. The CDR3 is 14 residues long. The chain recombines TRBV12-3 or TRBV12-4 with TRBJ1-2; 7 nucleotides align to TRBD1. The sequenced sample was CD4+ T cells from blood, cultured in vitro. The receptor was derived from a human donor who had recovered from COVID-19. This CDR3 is CASREQGRDYGYTF. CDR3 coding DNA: TGTGCCAGCAGGGAACAGGGGCGTGACTATGGCTACACCTTC.